The 22 T cell receptor beta chains listed next were all sequenced from one sample in a study of blood T cells in healthy people across ages. Through a sample-barcoded 5' primer and a J-beta primer mix, a second PCR was run for about 6 to 12 cycles. In TCRdb, the 5' RACE reads were re-called with MiXCR into one record per CDR3 protein. The sample holds some 760,000 distinct CDR3 sequences, approximately 25% seen once. The same data also went into a second study, on T cells of mothers and their children.

The source material was blood. These receptors were obtained from a boy between 10 and 17 years old in good health.

The V and J genes are TRBV5-1 and TRBJ2-5; the D is unclear. This CDR3 region has 15 residues. Trimming removed 4 bases at V and 0 bases at J, with 13 bases between. Germline CDR1 reads SGHRS; CDR2 reads YFSETQ. This CDR3 reads CASSRLSSYQETQYF. Written as DNA, the CDR3 is TGCGCCAGCAGCCGGCTCTCTAGTTACCAAGAGACCCAGTACTTC.

The table lists this clonotype with a few counts. The rearrangement joins TRBV6-5 to TRBJ2-5; the match to TRBD2 covers 10 bases. The CDR3 contains 16 residues. Trimming cost V 0 bases and J 4 bases; bases outside gene matches: 5. Germline V gene sequence: CDR1 MNHEY, CDR2 SVGAGI. CDR3 nucleotides: TGTGCCAGCAGTTACTCCCTAGCGGGAGCTCGAGAGACCCAGTACTTC. This encodes CASSYSLAGARETQYF.

V and J are TRBV15 and TRBJ2-5; 7 nucleotides line up with TRBD2. This CDR3 region has 14 residues. Germline CDR1 is LNHNV and CDR2 is YYDKDF (reference sequence). V dropped 1 base and J dropped 5; count of bases not matched to a gene: 4. The CDR3, as DNA: TGTGCCACCAGCAGAGTTCGGGGGGTGGAGACCCAGTACTTC. Its protein product is CATSRVRGVETQYF.

The chain combines TRBV15 with TRBJ2-3, with TRBD2 as a possible D gene (5 bases). Germline V gene sequence: CDR1 LNHNV, CDR2 YYDKDF (reference sequence). This CDR3 contains 15 residues. The V end was cut by 4 bases, the J end by 1 base, with 12 bases between. CDR3 DNA sequence: TGTGCCACCAGCACCGGCCACGGGGGCACAGATACGCAGTATTTT. Residues: CATSTGHGGTDTQYF.

In its sample, this clonotype was seen a few times. This chain joins TRBV7-9 and TRBJ1-4; 8 bases match TRBD1. V was pared by 2 bases and J by 7 bases, with 6 bases of the junction left unmatched. The CDR3 has 15 amino acids. Germline V CDR1 and CDR2: SEHNR, FQNEAQ (reference sequence). The CDR3 nucleotides read TGTGCCAGCAGCTTACTAGGACAGGGACGTGAAAAACTGTTTTTT. It is translated as CASSLLGQGREKLFF.

This clonotype appeared a few times. The chain uses TRBV11-2 and TRBJ2-7; D remains ambiguous. CDR1 is SGHAT and CDR2 is FQNNGV in the germline V gene. The CDR3 spans 13 residues. Trimming cost V 6 bases and J 6 bases, with 15 bases left between them. Written as DNA, the CDR3 is TGTGCCAGCAGTCTTGCGGCTGATGGCGAGCAGTACTTC. Translation gives CASSLAADGEQYF.

V is TRBV20-1 and J is TRBJ2-7, with D hard to call. The germline V gene has CDR1 DFQATT and CDR2 SNEGSKA (reference sequence). The CDR3 spans 15 residues. Trimming removed 0 bases from V and 2 bases from J, with 14 bases in between. CDR3 amino acids: CSARDRVALPYEQYF. In DNA form, the CDR3 reads TGCAGTGCTAGAGATAGGGTGGCACTCCCCTACGAGCAGTACTTC.

This clonotype was counted a few times. The rearrangement joins TRBV24-1 to TRBJ2-3, with D perhaps matching TRBD2 (5 bases). The CDR3 runs to 13 residues. Per germline, CDR1 KGHDR and CDR2 SFDVKD. Deletions cut 5 bases from V and 4 bases from J, with 9 bases between. Here the CDR3 DNA reads TGTGCCACCAGTGCCGGGATCGCAGATACGCAGTATTTT. It is translated as CATSAGIADTQYF.

This clonotype was observed at least ten times. This chain joins TRBV29-1 and TRBJ2-6; D not resolved. CDR3 length equals 11 residues. Trimming took off 5 bases at V and 1 base at J, with 0 bases between the two ends. Germline CDR1 and CDR2: SQVTM and ANQGSEA. DNA of the CDR3: TGCAGCGTTTCTGGGGCCAACGTCCTGACTTTC. It yields the protein CSVSGANVLTF.

V is TRBV6-5 and J is TRBJ1-5; tentatively, D is TRBD1 (5 bases). CDR3 size: 14 residues. The germline CDR1 and CDR2 sequences are MNHEY and SVGAGI. The V gene lost 4 bases and the J gene lost 3 bases, with 10 bases spanning the gap. The CDR3 region has the DNA TGTGCCAGCAGTTCGGGACCGGTCAATCAGCCCCAGCATTTT. This codes for CASSSGPVNQPQHF.

The chain employs TRBV29-1 and TRBJ2-5; TRBD1 aligns across 7 bases. The DNA end lines up better with TRBJ2-7; the J call may be wrong. The CDR3 is made up of 13 amino acids. Per the germline V gene, CDR1 is SQVTM and CDR2 is ANQGSEA. CDR3: CSVLPRDSYEQYF. The CDR3 DNA sequence: TGCAGCGTCCTCCCACGGGACAGCTACGAGCAGTACTTC.

The rearrangement links TRBV6-6 to TRBJ1-2, with D possibly matching TRBD1 (6 bases). V was shortened by 7 bases and J by 8 bases, with 11 bases between the two germline ends. There are 11 residues in the CDR3. Germline-derived CDR1 and CDR2 are MNHNY and SVGAGI (reference sequence). The chain's CDR3 is CASKRGYGYTF. The CDR3 nucleotides read TGTGCCAGCAAAAGGGGGTACGGCTACACCTTC.

This clonotype has just a few counts. This chain connects TRBV6-2 or TRBV6-3 to TRBJ2-3; TRBD2 matches at 7 bases. CDR3 length: 16 amino acids. CDR1 is MNHEY and CDR2 is SVGEGT in the germline V gene. The junction had 12 bases not matched to a gene; V was cut back by 3 bases and J by 6 bases. The CDR3 nucleotides read TGTGCCAGCAGTTATATGGTAGGAGCGGGGTTGGATACGCAGTATTTT. Protein sequence: CASSYMVGAGLDTQYF.

The chain carries TRBV15 and TRBJ2-4; a weak D match, TRBD1 (5 bases). CDR1 is LNHNV and CDR2 is YYDKDF in the germline V gene (reference sequence). V lost 0 bases and J lost 5, with 11 bases in between. This CDR3 comprises 15 residues. The CDR3: CATSREDTSENIQYF. The CDR3 DNA is TGTGCCACCAGCAGAGAGGACACGAGCGAAAACATTCAGTACTTC.

CDR3 amino acids: CAIRGLTTYEQYF. The CDR3 nucleotides read TGTGCCATTAGGGGACTTACAACCTACGAGCAGTACTTC. The V gene is TRBV10-3, the J gene TRBJ2-7; tentatively, D is TRBD2 (6 bases). V was clipped by 9 bases and J by 2 bases, with 14 bases between them. Germline-derived CDR1 and CDR2 are ENHRY and SYGVKD. This CDR3 is built from 13 residues.

J is TRBJ1-1 and V is TRBV7-2, with D perhaps TRBD1 (5 bases). The V gene's germline CDR1 is SGHTA and CDR2 FQGNSA. There are 15 residues in the CDR3. Trimming took 5 bases from V and 6 from J, leaving 19 bases between them. In DNA, the CDR3 is TGTGCCAGCAGCCCCTGGGGTAGGGGCCGCTCTGAAGCTTTCTTT. Translated, it gives CASSPWGRGRSEAFF.

This chain connects TRBV3-1 to TRBJ2-5, with TRBD2 identical over 12 bases. The J call is uncertain, as TRBJ2-1 better fits the DNA end. Germline loops: CDR1 LGHDT, CDR2 YNNKEL (reference sequence). The CDR3 covers 16 residues. The DNA for the CDR3 is TGTGCCAGCAGCTTCCAGCTAGCGGGAGGGGCAGGCGAGCAGTTCTTC. Protein sequence: CASSFQLAGGAGEQFF.

This clonotype was seen more than once but under ten times. The chain uses TRBV12-3 or TRBV12-4 and TRBJ2-5; 8 bases are a match to TRBD2. The CDR3 is 15 residues long. V dropped 4 bases and J dropped 2; count of bases not matched to a gene: 6. As DNA, the CDR3 is TGTGCCAGCAGTTCGAGCAGCGGGAGTCAAGAGACCCAGTACTTC. Its translation: CASSSSSGSQETQYF.

This clonotype occurred a few times. The chain carries TRBV15 and TRBJ2-5; D gene unclear. The CDR3 runs 12 residues. V lost 2 bases to trimming and J lost 3 bases, with 4 bases between them. CDR1 and CDR2 from the germline V gene are LNHNV and YYDKDF (reference sequence). In nucleotides, the CDR3 is TGTGCCACCAGCAGACGGGAAGAGACCCAGTACTTC. This sequence encodes CATSRREETQYF. The entire variable domain, with the rest obtained from reference TRBV15 and TRBJ2-5, is as follows: DAMVIQNPRYQVTQFGKPVTLSCSQTLNHNVMYWYQQKSSQAPKLLFHYYDKDFNNEADTPDNFQSRRPNTSFCFLDIRSPGLGDTAMYLCATSRREETQYFGPGTRLLVL.

Remarks on this clonotype: Germline and junction disagree at one end, which may indicate a read error. The V call is TRBV12-3 or TRBV12-4, the J call TRBJ1-1, with D possibly matching TRBD1 (5 bases). The CDR3 covers 15 residues. The CDR3 here is CASSLNGALNTGAFF. The DNA for the CDR3 is TGTGCCAGCAGTTTGAATGGGGCGCTGAACACTGGAGCTTTCTTT.

This clonotype has a handful of counts. This chain links TRBV20-1 with TRBJ2-5; the D gene is possibly TRBD2 (6 bases). The closer fit of TRBJ2-1 to the DNA end suggests the J call may be wrong. Looked up from germline, CDR1 is DFQATT and CDR2 is SNEGSKA (reference sequence). The CDR3 is 15 amino acids. CDR3 sequence reads: CSASGGTLAYDEQFF. The CDR3, as DNA: TGCAGTGCTAGCGGCGGGACCCTCGCGTATGATGAGCAGTTCTTC.

This chain uses TRBV6-2 or TRBV6-3 with TRBJ2-7, with TRBD1 matching over 10 bases. Germline V CDR1 and CDR2: MNHEY, SVGEGT. CDR3 size: 14 residues. V shed 6 bases and J 4 bases; nucleotides not matched to a gene: 6. CDR3 sequence reads: CASSPTGGRYEQYF. CDR3 sequence (DNA): TGTGCCAGCAGCCCGACAGGGGGCCGATACGAGCAGTACTTC.